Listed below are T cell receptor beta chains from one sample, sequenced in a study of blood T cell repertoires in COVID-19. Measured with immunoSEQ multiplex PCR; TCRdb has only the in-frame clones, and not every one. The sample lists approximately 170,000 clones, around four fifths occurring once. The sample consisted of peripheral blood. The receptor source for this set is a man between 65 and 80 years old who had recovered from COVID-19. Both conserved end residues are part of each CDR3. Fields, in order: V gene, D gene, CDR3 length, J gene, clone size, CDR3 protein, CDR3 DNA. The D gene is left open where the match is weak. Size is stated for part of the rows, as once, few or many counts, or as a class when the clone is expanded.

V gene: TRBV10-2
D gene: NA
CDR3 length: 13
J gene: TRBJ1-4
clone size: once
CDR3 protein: CASSEQGREKLFF
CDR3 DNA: TGCGCCAGCAGTGAACAGGGCCGGGAAAAACTGTTTTTT

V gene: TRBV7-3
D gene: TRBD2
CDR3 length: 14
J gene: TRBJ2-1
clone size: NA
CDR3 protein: CASSLTSGSNEQFF
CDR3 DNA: TGTGCCAGCAGCTTGACTAGCGGGAGCAATGAGCAGTTCTTC

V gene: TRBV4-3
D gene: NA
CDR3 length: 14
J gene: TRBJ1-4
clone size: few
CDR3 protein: CASSLGGTNEKLFF
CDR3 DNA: TGCGCCAGCAGCCTAGGGGGAACTAATGAAAAACTGTTTTTT

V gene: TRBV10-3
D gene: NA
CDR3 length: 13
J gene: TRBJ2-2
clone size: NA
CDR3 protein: CAIQPSNTGELFF
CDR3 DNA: TGTGCCATACAGCCATCGAACACCGGGGAGCTGTTTTTT

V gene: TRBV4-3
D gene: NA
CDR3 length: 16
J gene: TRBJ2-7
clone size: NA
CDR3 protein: CASSQERSGSTYEQYF
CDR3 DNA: TGCGCCAGCAGCCAAGAGCGAAGCGGGTCGACCTACGAGCAGTACTTC

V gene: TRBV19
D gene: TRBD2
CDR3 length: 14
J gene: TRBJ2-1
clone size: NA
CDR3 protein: CASSIRSGGGEQFF
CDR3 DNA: TGTGCCAGTAGTATACGATCGGGAGGCGGTGAGCAGTTCTTC

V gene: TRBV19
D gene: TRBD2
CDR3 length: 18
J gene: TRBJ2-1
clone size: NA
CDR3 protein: CASRASGRLQSSYNEQFF
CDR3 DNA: TGTGCCAGTAGGGCCAGCGGGAGGCTCCAGAGCTCCTACAATGAGCAGTTCTTC

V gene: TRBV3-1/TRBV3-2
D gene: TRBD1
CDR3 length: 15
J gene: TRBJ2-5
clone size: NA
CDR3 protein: CASSTRDSLQETQYF
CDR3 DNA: TGTGCCAGCAGCACACGGGACAGCTTGCAAGAGACCCAGTACTTC

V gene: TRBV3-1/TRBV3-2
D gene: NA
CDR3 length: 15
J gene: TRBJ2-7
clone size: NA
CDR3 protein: CASSQDAQTSYEQYF
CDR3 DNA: TGTGCCAGCAGCCAAGACGCACAGACCTCCTACGAGCAGTACTTC

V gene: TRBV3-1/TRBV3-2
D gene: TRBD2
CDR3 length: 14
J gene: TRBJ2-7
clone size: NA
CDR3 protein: CASSQDGAGGEQYF
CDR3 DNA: TGTGCCAGCAGCCAAGATGGGGCGGGGGGCGAGCAGTACTTC

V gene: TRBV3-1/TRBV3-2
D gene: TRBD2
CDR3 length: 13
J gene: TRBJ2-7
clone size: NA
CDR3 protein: CAISSGSSYEQYF
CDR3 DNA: TGTGCCATCAGTAGCGGGAGTTCCTACGAGCAGTACTTC

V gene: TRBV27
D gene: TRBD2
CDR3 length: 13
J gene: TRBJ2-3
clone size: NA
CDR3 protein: CASRAGGTDTQYF
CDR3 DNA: TGTGCCAGCCGAGCGGGGGGCACAGATACGCAGTATTTT

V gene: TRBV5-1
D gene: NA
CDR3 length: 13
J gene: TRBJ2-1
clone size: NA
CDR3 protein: CASSLEQSNEQFF
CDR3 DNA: TGCGCCAGCAGCTTGGAACAGAGCAATGAGCAGTTCTTC

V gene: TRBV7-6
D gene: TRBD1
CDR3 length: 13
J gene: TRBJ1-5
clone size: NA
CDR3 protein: CASSRTGDQPQHF
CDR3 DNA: TGTGCCAGCAGCCGGACAGGGGATCAGCCCCAGCATTTT

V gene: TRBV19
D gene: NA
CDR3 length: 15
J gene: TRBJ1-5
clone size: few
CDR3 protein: CASSIDHRTNQPQHF
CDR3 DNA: TGTGCCAGTAGTATAGATCATAGGACAAATCAGCCCCAGCATTTT

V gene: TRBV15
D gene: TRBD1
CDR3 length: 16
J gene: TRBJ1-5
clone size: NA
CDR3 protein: CATSRAGTVTDQPQHF
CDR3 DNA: TGTGCCACCAGCAGAGCCGGGACAGTGACGGATCAGCCCCAGCATTTT

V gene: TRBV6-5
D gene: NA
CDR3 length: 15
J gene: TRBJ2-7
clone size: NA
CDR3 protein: CASRGGGSRSYEQYF
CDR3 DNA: TGTGCCAGCAGGGGGGGCGGGAGTAGGTCCTACGAGCAGTACTTC

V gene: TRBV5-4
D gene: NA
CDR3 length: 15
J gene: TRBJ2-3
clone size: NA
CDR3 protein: CASSLDQGSTDTQYF
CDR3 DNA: TGTGCCAGCAGCTTGGATCAGGGAAGCACAGATACGCAGTATTTT

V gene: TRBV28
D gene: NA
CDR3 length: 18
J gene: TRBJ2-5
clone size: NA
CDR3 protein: CASSTSGTPTLYQETQYF
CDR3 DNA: TGTGCCAGCAGTACCTCCGGGACTCCGACCCTTTACCAAGAGACCCAGTACTTC

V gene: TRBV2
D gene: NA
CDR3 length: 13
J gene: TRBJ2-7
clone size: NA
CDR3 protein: CASLLRYEYEQYF
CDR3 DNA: TGTGCCAGCCTTCTTAGATATGAATACGAGCAGTACTTC

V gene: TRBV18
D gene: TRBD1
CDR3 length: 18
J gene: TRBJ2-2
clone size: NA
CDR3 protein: CASSPRFPRTGVPGELFF
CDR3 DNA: TGTGCCAGCTCACCAAGATTCCCGAGGACAGGGGTACCCGGGGAGCTGTTTTTT

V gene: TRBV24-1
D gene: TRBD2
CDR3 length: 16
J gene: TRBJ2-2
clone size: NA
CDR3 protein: CATSDPGLANTGELFF
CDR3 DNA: TGTGCCACCAGTGACCCGGGACTAGCGAACACCGGGGAGCTGTTTTTT

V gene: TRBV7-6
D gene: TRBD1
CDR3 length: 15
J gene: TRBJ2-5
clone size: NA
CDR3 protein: CASRRTGGGGETQYF
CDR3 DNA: TGTGCCAGCAGACGGACAGGGGGCGGTGGAGAGACCCAGTACTTC

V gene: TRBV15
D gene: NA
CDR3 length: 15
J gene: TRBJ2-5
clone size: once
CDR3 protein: CATSGGQGLGETQYF
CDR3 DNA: TGTGCCACCAGCGGAGGACAGGGACTAGGGGAGACCCAGTACTTC

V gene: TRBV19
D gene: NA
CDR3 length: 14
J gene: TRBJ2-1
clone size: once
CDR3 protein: CASRALGQYNEQFF
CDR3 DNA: TGTGCCAGTAGGGCGCTTGGGCAGTACAATGAGCAGTTCTTC

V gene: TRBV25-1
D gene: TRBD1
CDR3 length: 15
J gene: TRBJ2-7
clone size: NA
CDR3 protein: CASSEPGGLNYEQYF
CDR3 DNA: TGTGCCAGCAGTGAGCCAGGGGGTCTGAATTACGAGCAGTACTTC

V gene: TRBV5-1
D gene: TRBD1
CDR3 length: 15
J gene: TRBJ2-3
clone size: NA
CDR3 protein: CASSLGDRLLHTQYF
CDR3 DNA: TGCGCCAGCAGCCTAGGGGACAGGTTATTACATACGCAGTATTTT

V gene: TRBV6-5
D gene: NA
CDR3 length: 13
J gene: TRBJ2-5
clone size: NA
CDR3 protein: CASARGSEETQYF
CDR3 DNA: TGTGCCAGCGCTAGGGGGTCCGAAGAGACCCAGTACTTC

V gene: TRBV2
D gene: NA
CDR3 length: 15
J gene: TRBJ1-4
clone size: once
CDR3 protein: CASSEMTGRYEKLFF
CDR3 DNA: TGTGCCAGCAGTGAAATGACGGGGAGGTATGAAAAACTGTTTTTT

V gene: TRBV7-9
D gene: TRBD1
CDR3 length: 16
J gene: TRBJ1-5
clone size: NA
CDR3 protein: CASSMGTGGTNQPQHF
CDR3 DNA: TGTGCCAGCAGCATGGGGACAGGGGGTACCAATCAGCCCCAGCATTTT

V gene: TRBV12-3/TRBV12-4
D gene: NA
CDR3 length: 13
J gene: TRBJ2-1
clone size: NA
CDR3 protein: CASSFPPRSEQFF
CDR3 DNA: TGTGCCAGCAGTTTTCCCCCCCGCAGTGAGCAGTTCTTC

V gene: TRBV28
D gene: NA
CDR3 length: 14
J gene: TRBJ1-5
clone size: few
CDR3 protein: CASSLARTNQPQHF
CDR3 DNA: TGTGCCAGCAGTTTAGCCAGGACTAATCAGCCCCAGCATTTT

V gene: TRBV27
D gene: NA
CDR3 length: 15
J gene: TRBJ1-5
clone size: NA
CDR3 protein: CASSLTGGAWQPQHF
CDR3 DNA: TGTGCCAGCAGCCTAACGGGGGGCGCTTGGCAGCCCCAGCATTTT

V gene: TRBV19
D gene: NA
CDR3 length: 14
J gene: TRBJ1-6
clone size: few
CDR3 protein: CASSFVQDNSPLHF
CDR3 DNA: TGTGCCAGTAGTTTTGTACAGGATAATTCACCCCTCCACTTT

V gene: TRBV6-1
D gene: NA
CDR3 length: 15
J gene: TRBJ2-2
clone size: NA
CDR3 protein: CASSEAGANTGELFF
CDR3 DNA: TGTGCCAGCAGTGAAGCGGGAGCGAACACCGGGGAGCTGTTTTTT

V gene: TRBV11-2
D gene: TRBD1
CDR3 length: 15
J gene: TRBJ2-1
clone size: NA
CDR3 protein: CASKGQDSSYNEQFF
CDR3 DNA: TGTGCCAGCAAAGGACAGGACAGCTCCTACAATGAGCAGTTCTTC

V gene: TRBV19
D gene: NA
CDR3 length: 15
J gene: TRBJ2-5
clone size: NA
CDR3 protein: CASSKLTGFQETQYF
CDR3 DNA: TGTGCCAGTAGTAAGTTAACGGGGTTCCAAGAGACCCAGTACTTC

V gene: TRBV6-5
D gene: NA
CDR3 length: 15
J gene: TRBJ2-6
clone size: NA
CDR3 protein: CASSLGGSGANVLTF
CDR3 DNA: TGTGCCAGCAGCTTAGGGGGCTCTGGGGCCAACGTCCTGACTTTC

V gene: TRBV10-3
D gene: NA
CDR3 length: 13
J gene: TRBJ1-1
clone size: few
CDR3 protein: CAISVGDDTEAFF
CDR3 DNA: TGTGCCATCAGTGTGGGAGATGACACTGAAGCTTTCTTT

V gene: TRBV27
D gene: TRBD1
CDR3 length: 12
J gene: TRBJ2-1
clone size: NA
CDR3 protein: CASSIGQGWLFF
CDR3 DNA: TGTGCCAGCAGTATCGGACAGGGATGGCTGTTCTTC

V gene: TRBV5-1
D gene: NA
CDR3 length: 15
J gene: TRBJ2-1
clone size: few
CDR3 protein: CASSSQSGTYNEQFF
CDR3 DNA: TGCGCCAGCAGCTCCCAAAGCGGAACCTACAATGAGCAGTTCTTC

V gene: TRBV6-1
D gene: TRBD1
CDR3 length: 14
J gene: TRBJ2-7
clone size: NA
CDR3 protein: CASSESAGGDEQYF
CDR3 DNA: TGTGCCAGCAGTGAATCAGCAGGGGGCGACGAGCAGTACTTC

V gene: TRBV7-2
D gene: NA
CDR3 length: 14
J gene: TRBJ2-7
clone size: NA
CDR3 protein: CASSLAANSYEQYF
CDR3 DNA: TGTGCCAGCAGCTTGGCGGCAAACTCCTACGAGCAGTACTTC

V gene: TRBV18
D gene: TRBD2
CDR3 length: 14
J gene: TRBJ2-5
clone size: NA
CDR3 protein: CASSPTSGSETQYF
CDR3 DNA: TGTGCCAGCTCACCAACTAGCGGGAGTGAGACCCAGTACTTC

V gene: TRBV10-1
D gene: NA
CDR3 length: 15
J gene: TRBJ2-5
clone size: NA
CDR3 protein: CASSEAGPKQETQYF
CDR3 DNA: TGCGCCAGCAGTGAGGCGGGACCGAAACAAGAGACCCAGTACTTC

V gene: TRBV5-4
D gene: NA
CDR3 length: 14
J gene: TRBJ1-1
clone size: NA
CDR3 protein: CASSLTGRNTEAFF
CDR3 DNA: TGTGCCAGCAGCTTGACGGGGAGGAACACTGAAGCTTTCTTT

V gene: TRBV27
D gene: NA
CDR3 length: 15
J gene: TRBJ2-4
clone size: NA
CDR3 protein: CASSPGGVRADIQYF
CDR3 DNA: TGTGCCAGCAGCCCAGGAGGGGTAAGGGCGGACATTCAGTACTTC

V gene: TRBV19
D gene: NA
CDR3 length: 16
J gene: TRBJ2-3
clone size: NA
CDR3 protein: CASRMVRGPWGDTQYF
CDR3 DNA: TGTGCCAGCCGAATGGTACGGGGTCCATGGGGAGATACGCAGTATTTT

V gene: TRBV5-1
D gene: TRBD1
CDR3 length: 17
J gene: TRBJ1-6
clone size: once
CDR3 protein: CASSSGTVSSYNSPLHF
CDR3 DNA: TGCGCCAGCAGCTCGGGGACAGTGAGCTCCTATAATTCACCCCTCCACTTT

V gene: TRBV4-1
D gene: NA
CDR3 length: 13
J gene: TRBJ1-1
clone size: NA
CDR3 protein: CASSSIPYTEAFF
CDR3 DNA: TGCGCCAGCAGCTCTATTCCATACACTGAAGCTTTCTTT

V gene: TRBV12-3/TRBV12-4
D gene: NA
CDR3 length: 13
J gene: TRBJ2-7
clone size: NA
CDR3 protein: CARGAQASYEQYF
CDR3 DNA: TGTGCCAGAGGGGCGCAGGCGTCCTACGAGCAGTACTTC

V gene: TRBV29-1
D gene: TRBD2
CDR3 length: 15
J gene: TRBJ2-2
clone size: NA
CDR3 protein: CSAGRASGNTGELFF
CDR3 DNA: TGCAGCGCCGGGAGGGCTAGCGGGAACACCGGGGAGCTGTTTTTT

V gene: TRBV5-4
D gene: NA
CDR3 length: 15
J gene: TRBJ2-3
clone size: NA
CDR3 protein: CASSLDDRPQDTQYF
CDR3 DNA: TGTGCCAGCAGCTTGGACGACAGACCTCAGGATACGCAGTATTTT

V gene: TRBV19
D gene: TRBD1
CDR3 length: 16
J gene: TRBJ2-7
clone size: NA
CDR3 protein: CASSIDVDRGSYEQYF
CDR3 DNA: TGTGCCAGTAGTATAGATGTGGACAGGGGTTCCTACGAGCAGTACTTC